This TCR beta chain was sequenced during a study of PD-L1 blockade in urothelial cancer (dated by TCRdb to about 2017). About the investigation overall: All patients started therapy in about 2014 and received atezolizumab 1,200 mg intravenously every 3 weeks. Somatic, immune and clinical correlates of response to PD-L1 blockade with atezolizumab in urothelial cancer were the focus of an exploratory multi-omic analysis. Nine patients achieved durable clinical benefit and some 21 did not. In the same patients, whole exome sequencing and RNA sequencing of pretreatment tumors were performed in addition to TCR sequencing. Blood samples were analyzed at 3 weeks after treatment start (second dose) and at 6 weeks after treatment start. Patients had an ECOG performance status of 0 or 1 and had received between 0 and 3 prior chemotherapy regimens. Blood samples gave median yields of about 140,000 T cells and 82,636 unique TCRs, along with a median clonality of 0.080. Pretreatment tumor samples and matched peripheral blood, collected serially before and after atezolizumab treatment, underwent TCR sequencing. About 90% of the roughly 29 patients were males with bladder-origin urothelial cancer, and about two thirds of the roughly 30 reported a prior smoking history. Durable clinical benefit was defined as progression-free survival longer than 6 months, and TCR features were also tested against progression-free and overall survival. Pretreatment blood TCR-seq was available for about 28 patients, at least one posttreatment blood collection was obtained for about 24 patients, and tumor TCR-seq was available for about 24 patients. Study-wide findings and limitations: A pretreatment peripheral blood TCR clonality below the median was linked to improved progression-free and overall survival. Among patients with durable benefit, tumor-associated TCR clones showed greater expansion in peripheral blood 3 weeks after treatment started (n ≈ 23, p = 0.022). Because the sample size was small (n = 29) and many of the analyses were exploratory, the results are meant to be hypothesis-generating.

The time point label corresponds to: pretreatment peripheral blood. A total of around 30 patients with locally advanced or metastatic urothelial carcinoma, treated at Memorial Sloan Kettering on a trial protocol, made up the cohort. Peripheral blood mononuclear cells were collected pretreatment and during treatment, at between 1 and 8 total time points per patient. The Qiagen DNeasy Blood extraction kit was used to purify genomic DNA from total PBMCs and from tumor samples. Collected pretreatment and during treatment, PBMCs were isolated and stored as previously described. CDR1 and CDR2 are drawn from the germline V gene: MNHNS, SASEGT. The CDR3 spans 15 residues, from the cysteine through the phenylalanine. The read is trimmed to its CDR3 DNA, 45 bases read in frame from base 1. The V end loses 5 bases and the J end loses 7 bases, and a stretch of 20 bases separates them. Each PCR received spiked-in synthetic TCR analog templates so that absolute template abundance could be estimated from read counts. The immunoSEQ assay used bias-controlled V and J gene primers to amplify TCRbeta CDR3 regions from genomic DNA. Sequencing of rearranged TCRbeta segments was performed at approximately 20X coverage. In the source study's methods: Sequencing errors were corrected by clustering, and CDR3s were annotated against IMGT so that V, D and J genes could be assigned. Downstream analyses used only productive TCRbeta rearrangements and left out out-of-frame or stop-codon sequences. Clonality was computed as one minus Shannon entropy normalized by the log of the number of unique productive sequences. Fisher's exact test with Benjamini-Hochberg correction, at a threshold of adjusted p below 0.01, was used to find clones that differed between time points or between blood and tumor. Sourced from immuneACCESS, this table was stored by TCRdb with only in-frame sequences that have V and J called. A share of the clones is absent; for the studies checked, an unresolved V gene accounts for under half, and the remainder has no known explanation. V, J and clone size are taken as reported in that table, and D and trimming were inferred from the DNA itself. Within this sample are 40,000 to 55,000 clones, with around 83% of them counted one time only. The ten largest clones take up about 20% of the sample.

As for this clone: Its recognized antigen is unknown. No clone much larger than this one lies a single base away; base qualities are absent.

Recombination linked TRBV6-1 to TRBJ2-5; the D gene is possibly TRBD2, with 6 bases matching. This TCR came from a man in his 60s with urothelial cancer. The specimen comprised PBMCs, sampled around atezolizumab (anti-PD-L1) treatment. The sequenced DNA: TGTGCCAGCAGTCCCGAGACTAGGGGCAAGGGGACCCAGTACTTC. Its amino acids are CASSPETRGKGTQYF.